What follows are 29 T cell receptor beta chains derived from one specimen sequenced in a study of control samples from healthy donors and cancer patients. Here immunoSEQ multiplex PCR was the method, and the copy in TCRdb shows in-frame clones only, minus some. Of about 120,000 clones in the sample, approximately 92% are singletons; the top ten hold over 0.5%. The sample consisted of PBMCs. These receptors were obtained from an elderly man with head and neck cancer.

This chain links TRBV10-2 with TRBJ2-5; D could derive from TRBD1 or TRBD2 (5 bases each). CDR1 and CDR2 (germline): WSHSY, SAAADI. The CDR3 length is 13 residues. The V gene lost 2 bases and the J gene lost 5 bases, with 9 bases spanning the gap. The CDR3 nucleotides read TGCGCCAGCAGTGAGGAGTGGGGGGAGACCCAGTACTTC. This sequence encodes CASSEEWGETQYF.

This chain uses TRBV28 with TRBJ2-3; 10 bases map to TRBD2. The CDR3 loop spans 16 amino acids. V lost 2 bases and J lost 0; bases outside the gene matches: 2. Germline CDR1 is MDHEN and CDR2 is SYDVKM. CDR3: CASSLTSGVSTDTQYF. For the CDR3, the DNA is TGTGCCAGCAGTTTAACTAGCGGGGTTAGCACAGATACGCAGTATTTT.

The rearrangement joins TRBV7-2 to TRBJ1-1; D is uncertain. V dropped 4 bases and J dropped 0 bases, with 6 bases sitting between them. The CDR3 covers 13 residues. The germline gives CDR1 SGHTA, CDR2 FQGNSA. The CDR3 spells CASSSQMNTEAFF. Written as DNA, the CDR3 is TGTGCCAGCAGCTCACAAATGAACACTGAAGCTTTCTTT. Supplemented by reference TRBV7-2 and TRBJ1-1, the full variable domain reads GAGVSQSPSNKVTEKGKDVELRCDPISGHTALYWYRQSLGQGLEFLIYFQGNSAPDKSGLPSDRFSAERTGGSVSTLTIQRTQQEDSAVYLCASSSQMNTEAFFGQGTRLTVV.

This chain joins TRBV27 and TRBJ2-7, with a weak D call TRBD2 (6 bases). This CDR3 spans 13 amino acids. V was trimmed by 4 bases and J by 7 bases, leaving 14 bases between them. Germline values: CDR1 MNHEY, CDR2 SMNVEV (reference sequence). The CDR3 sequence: CASSSGGVGEQYF. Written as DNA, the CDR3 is TGTGCCAGCAGTTCTGGCGGGGTAGGAGAGCAGTACTTC.

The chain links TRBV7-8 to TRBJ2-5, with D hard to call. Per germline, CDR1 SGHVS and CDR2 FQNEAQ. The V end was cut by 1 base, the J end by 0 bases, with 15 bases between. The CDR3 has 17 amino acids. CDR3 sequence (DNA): TGTGCCAGCAGCTTAGATGCATGGAGACGGCACCAAGAGACCCAGTACTTC. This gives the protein CASSLDAWRRHQETQYF.

This chain's CDR3 is CASRVGATNTGELFF. DNA for the CDR3: TGTGCCAGCAGGGTGGGGGCCACGAACACCGGGGAGCTGTTTTTT. The genes are TRBV2 and TRBJ2-2; weak D call: TRBD1 (6 bases). With 6 bases removed from V and 0 bases from J, the gap between germline ends came to 11 bases. The CDR3 length is 15 residues. Germline CDR1 is SNHLY and CDR2 is FYNNEI.

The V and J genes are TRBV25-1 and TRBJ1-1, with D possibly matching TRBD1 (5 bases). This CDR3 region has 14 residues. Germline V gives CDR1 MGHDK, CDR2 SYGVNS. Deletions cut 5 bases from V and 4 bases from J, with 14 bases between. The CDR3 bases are TGTGCCAGCAGTTCCCTTGGGGGTACCACTGAAGCTTTCTTT. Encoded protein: CASSSLGGTTEAFF.

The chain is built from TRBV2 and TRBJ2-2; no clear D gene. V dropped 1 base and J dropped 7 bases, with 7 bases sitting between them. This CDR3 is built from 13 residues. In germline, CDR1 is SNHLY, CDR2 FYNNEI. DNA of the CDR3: TGTGCCAGCAGTGAAGAGGGTATCGGGGAGCTGTTTTTT. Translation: CASSEEGIGELFF.

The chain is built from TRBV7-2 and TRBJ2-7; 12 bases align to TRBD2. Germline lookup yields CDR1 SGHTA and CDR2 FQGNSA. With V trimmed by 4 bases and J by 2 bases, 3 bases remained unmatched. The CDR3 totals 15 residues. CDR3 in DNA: TGTGCCAGCAGCTCTCCTAGCGGGAGGGCCTACGAGCAGTACTTC. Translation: CASSSPSGRAYEQYF.

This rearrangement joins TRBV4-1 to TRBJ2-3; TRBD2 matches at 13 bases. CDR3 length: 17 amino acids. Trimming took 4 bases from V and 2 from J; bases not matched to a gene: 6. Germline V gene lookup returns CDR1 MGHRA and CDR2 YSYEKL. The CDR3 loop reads CASSPGTSGVFTDTQYF. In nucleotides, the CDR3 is TGCGCCAGCAGCCCCGGGACTAGCGGGGTGTTCACAGATACGCAGTATTTT.

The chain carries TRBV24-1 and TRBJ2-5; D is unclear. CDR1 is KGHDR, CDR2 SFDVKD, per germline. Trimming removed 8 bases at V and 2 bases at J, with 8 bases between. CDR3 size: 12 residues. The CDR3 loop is CATKDAQETQYF. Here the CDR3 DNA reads TGTGCCACCAAAGACGCACAAGAGACCCAGTACTTC.

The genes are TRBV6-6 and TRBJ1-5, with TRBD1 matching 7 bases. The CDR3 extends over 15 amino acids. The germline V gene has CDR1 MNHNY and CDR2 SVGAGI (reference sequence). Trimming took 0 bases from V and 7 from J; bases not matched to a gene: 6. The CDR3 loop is CASSYSSQGVQPQHF. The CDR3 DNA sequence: TGTGCCAGCAGTTACTCGAGTCAGGGGGTGCAGCCCCAGCATTTT.

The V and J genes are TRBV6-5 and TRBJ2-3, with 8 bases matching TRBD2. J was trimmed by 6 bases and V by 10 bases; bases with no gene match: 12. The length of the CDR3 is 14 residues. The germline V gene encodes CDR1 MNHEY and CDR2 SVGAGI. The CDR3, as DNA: TGTGCCACCAGGCGGGGGGACCGATTTGATACGCAGTATTTT. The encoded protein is CATRRGDRFDTQYF.

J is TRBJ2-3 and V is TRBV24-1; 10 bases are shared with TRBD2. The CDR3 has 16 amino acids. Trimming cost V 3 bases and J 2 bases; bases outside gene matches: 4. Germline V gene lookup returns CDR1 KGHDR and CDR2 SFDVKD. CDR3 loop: CATSDTGTSDTDTQYF. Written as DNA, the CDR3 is TGTGCCACCAGTGATACCGGGACTAGCGACACAGATACGCAGTATTTT.

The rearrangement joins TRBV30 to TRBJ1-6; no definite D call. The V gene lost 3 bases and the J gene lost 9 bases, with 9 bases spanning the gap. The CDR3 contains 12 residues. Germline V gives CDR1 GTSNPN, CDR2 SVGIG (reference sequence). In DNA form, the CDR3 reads TGTGCCTGGAGCGGTTTAGGTTCACCCCTCCACTTT. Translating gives CAWSGLGSPLHF.

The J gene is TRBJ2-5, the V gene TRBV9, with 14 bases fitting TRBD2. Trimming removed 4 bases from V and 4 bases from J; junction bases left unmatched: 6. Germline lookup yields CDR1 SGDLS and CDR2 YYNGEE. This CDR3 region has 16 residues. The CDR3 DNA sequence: TGTGCCAGCAGCCCGAAGGGACTAGCGGGAGTAGAGACCCAGTACTTC. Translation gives CASSPKGLAGVETQYF.

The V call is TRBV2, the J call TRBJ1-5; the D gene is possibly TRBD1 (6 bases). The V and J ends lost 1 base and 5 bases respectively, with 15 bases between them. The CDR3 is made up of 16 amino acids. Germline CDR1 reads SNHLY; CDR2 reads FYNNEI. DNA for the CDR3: TGTGCCAGCAGTGAAGGGGGGCGCCGATCGTATCAGCCCCAGCATTTT. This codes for CASSEGGRRSYQPQHF.

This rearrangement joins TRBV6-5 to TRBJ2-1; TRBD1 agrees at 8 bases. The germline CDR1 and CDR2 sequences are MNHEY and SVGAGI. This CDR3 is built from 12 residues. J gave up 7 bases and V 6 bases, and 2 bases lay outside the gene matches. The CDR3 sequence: CASSRTGNEQFF. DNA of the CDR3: TGTGCCAGCAGCCGGACAGGGAATGAGCAGTTCTTC.

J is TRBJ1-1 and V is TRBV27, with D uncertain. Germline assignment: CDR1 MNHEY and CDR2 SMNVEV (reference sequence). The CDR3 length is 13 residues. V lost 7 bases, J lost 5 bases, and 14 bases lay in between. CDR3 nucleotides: TGTGCCAGCATGGTCCCTTGGAGGACTGAAGCTTTCTTT. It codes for CASMVPWRTEAFF.

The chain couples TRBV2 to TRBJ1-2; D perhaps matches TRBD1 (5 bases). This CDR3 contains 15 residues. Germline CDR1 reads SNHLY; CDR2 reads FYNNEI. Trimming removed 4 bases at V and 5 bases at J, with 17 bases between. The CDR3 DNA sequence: TGTGCCAGCAGTGCGGGTAAAGGGGTGGGATATGGCTACACCTTC. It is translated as CASSAGKGVGYGYTF.

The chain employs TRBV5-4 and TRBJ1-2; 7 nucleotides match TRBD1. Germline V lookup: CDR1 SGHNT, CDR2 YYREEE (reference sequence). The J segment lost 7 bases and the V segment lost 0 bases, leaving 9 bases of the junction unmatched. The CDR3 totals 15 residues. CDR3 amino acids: CASSLGQGRSGGYTF. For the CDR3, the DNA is TGTGCCAGCAGCTTGGGACAGGGAAGGAGCGGTGGCTACACCTTC.

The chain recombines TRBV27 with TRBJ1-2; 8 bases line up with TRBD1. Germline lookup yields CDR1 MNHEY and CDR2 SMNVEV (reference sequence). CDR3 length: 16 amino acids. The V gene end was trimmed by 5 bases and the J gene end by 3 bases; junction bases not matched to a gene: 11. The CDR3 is CASSRFRQGRDYGYTF. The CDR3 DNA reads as TGTGCCAGCAGTCGATTTAGACAGGGGAGAGACTATGGCTACACCTTC.

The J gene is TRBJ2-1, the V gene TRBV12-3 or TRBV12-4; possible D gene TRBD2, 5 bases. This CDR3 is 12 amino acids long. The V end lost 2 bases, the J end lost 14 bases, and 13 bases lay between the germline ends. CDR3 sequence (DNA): TGTGCCAGCAGTTTATCGGACTTGTATAAGTTCTTC. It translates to CASSLSDLYKFF.

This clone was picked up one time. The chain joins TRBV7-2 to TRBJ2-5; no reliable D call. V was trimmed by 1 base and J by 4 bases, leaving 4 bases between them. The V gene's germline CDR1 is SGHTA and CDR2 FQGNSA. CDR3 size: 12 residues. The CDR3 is CASSLVVETQYF. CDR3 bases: TGTGCCAGCAGCTTAGTAGTAGAGACCCAGTACTTC. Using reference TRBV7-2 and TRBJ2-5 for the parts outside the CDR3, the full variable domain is GAGVSQSPSNKVTEKGKDVELRCDPISGHTALYWYRQSLGQGLEFLIYFQGNSAPDKSGLPSDRFSAERTGGSVSTLTIQRTQQEDSAVYLCASSLVVETQYFGPGTRLLVL.

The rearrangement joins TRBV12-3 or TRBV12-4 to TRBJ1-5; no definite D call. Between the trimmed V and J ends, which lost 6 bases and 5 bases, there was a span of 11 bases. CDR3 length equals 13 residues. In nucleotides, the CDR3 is TGTGCCAGCAGCTCACGCAAGTATCAGCCCCAGCATTTT. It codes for CASSSRKYQPQHF.

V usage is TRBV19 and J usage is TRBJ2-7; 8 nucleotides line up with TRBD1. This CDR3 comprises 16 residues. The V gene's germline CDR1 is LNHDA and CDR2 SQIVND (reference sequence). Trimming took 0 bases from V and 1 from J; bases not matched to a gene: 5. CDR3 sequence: CASSIEIGTGSYEQYF. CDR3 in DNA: TGTGCCAGTAGTATAGAAATCGGGACAGGATCCTACGAGCAGTACTTC.

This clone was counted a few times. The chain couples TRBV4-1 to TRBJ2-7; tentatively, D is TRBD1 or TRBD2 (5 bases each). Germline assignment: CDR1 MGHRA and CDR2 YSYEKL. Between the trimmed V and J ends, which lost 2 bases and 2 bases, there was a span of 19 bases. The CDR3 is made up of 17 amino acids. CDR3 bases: TGCGCCAGCAGCCAAAGTCCGCTGGCAGGGACCCCCTACGAGCAGTACTTC. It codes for CASSQSPLAGTPYEQYF.

CDR3 region: CASQRGSGTYNEQFF. In DNA form, the CDR3 reads TGTGCCAGCCAACGAGGTAGCGGGACATACAATGAGCAGTTCTTC. The chain uses TRBV9 and TRBJ2-1, with TRBD2 matching 8 bases. Per the germline V gene, CDR1 is SGDLS and CDR2 is YYNGEE. Trimming at V came to 7 bases and at J to 4 bases, leaving 10 bases not matched to a gene. The CDR3 is made up of 15 amino acids.

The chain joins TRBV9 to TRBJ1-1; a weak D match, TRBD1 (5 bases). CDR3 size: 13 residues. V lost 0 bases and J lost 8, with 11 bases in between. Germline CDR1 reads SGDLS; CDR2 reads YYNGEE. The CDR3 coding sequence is TGTGCCAGCAGCGTAGATGGGGGGGTAGAAGCTTTCTTT. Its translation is CASSVDGGVEAFF. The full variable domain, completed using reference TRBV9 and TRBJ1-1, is DSGVTQTPKHLITATGQRVTLRCSPRSGDLSVYWYQQSLDQGLQFLIQYYNGEERAKGNILERFSAQQFPDLHSELNLSSLELGDSALYFCASSVDGGVEAFFGQGTRLTVV.